The sample holds many counts of the clone carrying this T cell receptor beta chain. What it recognizes is unknown. This specimen belongs to a study of T-cell reconstitution after alpha-beta-depleted transplantation in children. The CDR3 sequence is 13 residues long. The ends were cut back, 8 bases at V and 9 bases at J, with 17 bases in the middle. General observations from the study: Surviving recipient cells, namely T cells and thymic progenitors, were the source of high day-60 TCRbeta diversity in some patients. Two months or so post-transplant, alpha-beta T cells reportedly derived from several hundred expanded graft clones. After one year, T-cell counts and TCRbeta diversity mostly came from new T cells.

Researchers prepared the TCRbeta library using unique molecular identifiers, the study reports. TCRdb processed the PCR reads anew with MiXCR; each CDR3 protein has one entry. The sample shows 200,000 to 250,000 distinct CDR3 sequences, 20% to 30% of them seen only once. V usage is TRBV12-3 or TRBV12-4 and J usage is TRBJ2-1; no clear D gene. This receptor was obtained from a girl aged 2 to 10 with Fanconi anemia, due to receive a stem cell transplant. The sample in question was PBMCs, obtained before TCRalphabeta/CD19-depleted stem cell transplant. CDR3 coding DNA: TGTGCCAGCCGTCGCACCTTCCTCTCTGAGCAGTTCTTC. Its translation: CASRRTFLSEQFF.